Ten or more counts support the clone carrying this TCR beta chain. Its antigen is not identified. V was cut by 5 bases and J by 8 bases, with 13 bases left in between. CDR3 length equals 13 residues. Germline CDR1 SGHRS, CDR2 YFSETQ. This record belongs to a study of CD8 T cells in ankylosing spondylitis. Overall study results and limits: The clones that were linked to disease were reported to be significantly enriched in matched synovial fluid samples from ankylosing spondylitis patients. There was a TCR beta motif, made of eight highly homologous variants, that appeared characteristic of ankylosing spondylitis blood. Certain motif variants had earlier appeared in reactive arthritis synovial fluid and blood.

Quantitative 5'-RACE with molecular barcodes produced the TCR beta libraries. TCRdb passed the 5' RACE reads through MiXCR, listing each CDR3 protein once. The repertoire holds roughly 250,000 distinct CDR3 sequences, around 9.1% seen once, with approximately 7% in the top ten. The rearrangement joins TRBV5-1 to TRBJ1-4, with D perhaps matching TRBD1 (6 bases). The origin of this receptor is a male donor with ankylosing spondylitis or in good health (not recorded which). Sequenced material: blood, either unsorted or a sorted T cell fraction (not recorded which). CDR3 sequence reads: CASRQGGGEKLFF. The CDR3, as DNA: TGCGCCAGCAGACAGGGCGGTGGCGAAAAACTGTTTTTT.